This is a list of T cell receptor beta chains from one sample in a study of blood T cell repertoires in COVID-19. Generated by immunoSEQ multiplex PCR, the TCRdb table keeps only in-frame clones and is missing some. This sample has under 350,000 clones, with 65% to 90% found just once. The sequencing sample was made of peripheral blood. The receptors were gathered from a human donor in a cohort sampled during active COVID-19. Each CDR3 is given with its conserved first and last residue. Fields, in order: J gene, V gene, D gene, clone size, CDR3 DNA, CDR3 protein. A D gene is named only where the DNA matches it firmly. Size tells how often a clone was seen (once, few, many) or the class of an expanded clone, and some rows leave it out.

j_call: TRBJ1-5
v_call: TRBV6-1
d_call: NA
clone_size: NA
cdr3_nt: TGTGCCAGCAGTGAACAGCCAGGGACAAATCAGCCCCAGCATTTT
cdr3_aa: CASSEQPGTNQPQHF

j_call: TRBJ1-5
v_call: TRBV21-1
d_call: NA
clone_size: NA
cdr3_nt: TGTGCCAGAAGGATCCGGGACACCAGACCCCAGCATTTT
cdr3_aa: CARRIRDTRPQHF

j_call: TRBJ2-7
v_call: TRBV30
d_call: NA
clone_size: few
cdr3_nt: TGTGCCTGGAGTGTGGGGGGAGACGAGCAGTACTTC
cdr3_aa: CAWSVGGDEQYF

j_call: TRBJ2-7
v_call: TRBV12-5
d_call: NA
clone_size: NA
cdr3_nt: TGTGCTAGTGGTTTGTTAGGGACATCGAGCGAGCAGTACTTC
cdr3_aa: CASGLLGTSSEQYF

j_call: TRBJ1-5
v_call: TRBV7-8
d_call: TRBD1
clone_size: once
cdr3_nt: TGTGCCAGCAGCGCGGGGACAGGGGATCAGCCCCAGCATTTT
cdr3_aa: CASSAGTGDQPQHF

j_call: TRBJ1-3
v_call: TRBV7-9
d_call: TRBD1
clone_size: NA
cdr3_nt: TGTGCCAGCAGCTTAGCTCCAGGACAGGGTACTGGAAACACCATATATTTT
cdr3_aa: CASSLAPGQGTGNTIYF

j_call: TRBJ1-2
v_call: TRBV5-4
d_call: NA
clone_size: few
cdr3_nt: TGTGCCAGCATCCCGGACAGAGCGTATGGCTACACCTTC
cdr3_aa: CASIPDRAYGYTF

j_call: TRBJ2-5
v_call: TRBV6-1
d_call: TRBD1
clone_size: once
cdr3_nt: TGTGCCAGCAGTGAAATGGGGATTAGGGACAGGGGGCGGCAAGAGACCCAGTACTTC
cdr3_aa: CASSEMGIRDRGRQETQYF

j_call: TRBJ1-1
v_call: TRBV2
d_call: NA
clone_size: NA
cdr3_nt: TGTGCCAGCAGTGCGACCCTCAAGACTAGTGAAGCTTTCTTT
cdr3_aa: CASSATLKTSEAFF

j_call: TRBJ2-2
v_call: TRBV2
d_call: NA
clone_size: NA
cdr3_nt: TGTGCCAGCACCCGAAGACTCTCCGGGGAGCTGTTTTTT
cdr3_aa: CASTRRLSGELFF

j_call: TRBJ1-3
v_call: TRBV2
d_call: TRBD1
clone_size: NA
cdr3_nt: TGTGCCAGCAGTGAATCCACCGGGACAGGGTGGGGAAACACCATATATTTT
cdr3_aa: CASSESTGTGWGNTIYF

j_call: TRBJ2-1
v_call: TRBV12-3/TRBV12-4
d_call: NA
clone_size: NA
cdr3_nt: TGTGCCAGCTCGGTCGGGGGCAATGAGCAGTTCTTC
cdr3_aa: CASSVGGNEQFF

j_call: TRBJ2-2
v_call: TRBV2
d_call: TRBD1
clone_size: NA
cdr3_nt: TGTGCCAGCAGTCTCCTACCGGGACAGGGGGACGCCGGGGAGCTGTTTTTT
cdr3_aa: CASSLLPGQGDAGELFF

j_call: TRBJ1-1
v_call: TRBV6-5
d_call: TRBD1
clone_size: NA
cdr3_nt: TGTGCCAGCAGTCCGGGACAGTACACTGAAGCTTTCTTT
cdr3_aa: CASSPGQYTEAFF

j_call: TRBJ2-1
v_call: TRBV24-1
d_call: TRBD1
clone_size: NA
cdr3_nt: TGTGCCACCAGCCCAGGGGGTCATGAGCAGTTCTTC
cdr3_aa: CATSPGGHEQFF

j_call: TRBJ1-6
v_call: TRBV5-1
d_call: NA
clone_size: NA
cdr3_nt: TGCGCCAGCAGCTTTACCGACAGGTATAATTCACCCCTCCACTTT
cdr3_aa: CASSFTDRYNSPLHF

j_call: TRBJ1-2
v_call: TRBV24-1
d_call: NA
clone_size: NA
cdr3_nt: TGTGCCACCAGTGATTTGGCGACAAACTATGGCTACACCTTC
cdr3_aa: CATSDLATNYGYTF

j_call: TRBJ1-1
v_call: TRBV5-1
d_call: TRBD1
clone_size: NA
cdr3_nt: TGCGCCAGCAGGGGACAGGGGGTATCGGGCACTGAAGCTTTCTTT
cdr3_aa: CASRGQGVSGTEAFF

j_call: TRBJ1-2
v_call: TRBV5-5
d_call: TRBD1
clone_size: NA
cdr3_nt: TGTGCCAGCAGCCTAGGAGGGGGCAATGGCTACACCTTC
cdr3_aa: CASSLGGGNGYTF

j_call: TRBJ1-5
v_call: TRBV6-5
d_call: TRBD1
clone_size: NA
cdr3_nt: TGTGCCAGCAGTTATAAGACAGGGCTTCAGCCCCAGCATTTT
cdr3_aa: CASSYKTGLQPQHF

j_call: TRBJ2-5
v_call: TRBV29-1
d_call: NA
clone_size: NA
cdr3_nt: TGCAGCGTTGAACCCCAGTCCCGGGCCCAGTACTTC
cdr3_aa: CSVEPQSRAQYF

j_call: TRBJ2-4
v_call: TRBV10-1
d_call: TRBD2
clone_size: NA
cdr3_nt: TGCGCCAGCAGTGAGTCGGGACTAGAAGACATTCAGTACTTC
cdr3_aa: CASSESGLEDIQYF

j_call: TRBJ2-3
v_call: TRBV9
d_call: TRBD2
clone_size: once
cdr3_nt: TGTGCCAGCAGCGTAGGGGAAAGCGGGGGAAACACAGATACGCAGTATTTT
cdr3_aa: CASSVGESGGNTDTQYF

j_call: TRBJ1-2
v_call: TRBV30
d_call: NA
clone_size: NA
cdr3_nt: TGTGCCTGGAGTGTACTGGAAGGAGAGGATGGCTACACCTTC
cdr3_aa: CAWSVLEGEDGYTF

j_call: TRBJ1-2
v_call: TRBV6-5
d_call: TRBD1
clone_size: NA
cdr3_nt: TGTGCCAGCAGTCGGGACAGGGGTTACGGCTACACCTTC
cdr3_aa: CASSRDRGYGYTF

j_call: TRBJ2-7
v_call: TRBV6-5
d_call: TRBD1
clone_size: NA
cdr3_nt: TGTGCCAGCAGTTACTCGACAGGGGCGATCGGCTACGAGCAGTACTTC
cdr3_aa: CASSYSTGAIGYEQYF

j_call: TRBJ1-1
v_call: TRBV12-3/TRBV12-4
d_call: NA
clone_size: NA
cdr3_nt: TGTGCCAGCAGCCGTCCCGGGACAGAAGCTTTCTTT
cdr3_aa: CASSRPGTEAFF

j_call: TRBJ1-5
v_call: TRBV24-1
d_call: NA
clone_size: NA
cdr3_nt: TGTGCCACCAGTGACCCCGGACAGAATCAGCCCCAGCATTTT
cdr3_aa: CATSDPGQNQPQHF

j_call: TRBJ1-1
v_call: TRBV10-3
d_call: NA
clone_size: NA
cdr3_nt: TGTGCCATCGGATTCCGTGACATCTCCACTGAAGCTTTCTTT
cdr3_aa: CAIGFRDISTEAFF

j_call: TRBJ2-7
v_call: TRBV3-1/TRBV3-2
d_call: NA
clone_size: once
cdr3_nt: TGTGCCAGCAGCCAAGAATACAACTACGAGCAGTACTTC
cdr3_aa: CASSQEYNYEQYF

j_call: TRBJ1-5
v_call: TRBV24-1
d_call: NA
clone_size: NA
cdr3_nt: TGTGCCACCTCCCAAGGGGGATTCAATCAGCCCCAGCATTTT
cdr3_aa: CATSQGGFNQPQHF

j_call: TRBJ2-3
v_call: TRBV6-4
d_call: TRBD2
clone_size: many
cdr3_nt: TGTGCCAGCAGTAGCGGGGGGGCAGATACGCAGTATTTT
cdr3_aa: CASSSGGADTQYF

j_call: TRBJ2-1
v_call: TRBV3-1/TRBV3-2
d_call: NA
clone_size: NA
cdr3_nt: TGTGCCAGCAGCCTAGGGAGGTATGAGCAGTTCTTC
cdr3_aa: CASSLGRYEQFF

j_call: TRBJ2-2
v_call: TRBV7-7
d_call: TRBD1
clone_size: NA
cdr3_nt: TGTGCCAGCAGCTGGGACAGCAATCGTGGCGGGGAGCTGTTTTTT
cdr3_aa: CASSWDSNRGGELFF

j_call: TRBJ1-1
v_call: TRBV30
d_call: TRBD1
clone_size: NA
cdr3_nt: TGTGCCTGGAGTGCCTCAGGGGGAACTGAAGCTTTCTTT
cdr3_aa: CAWSASGGTEAFF

j_call: TRBJ2-1
v_call: TRBV6-2/TRBV6-3
d_call: NA
clone_size: NA
cdr3_nt: TGTGCCAGCAGTTCTCCTTACAATGAGCAGTTCTTC
cdr3_aa: CASSSPYNEQFF

j_call: TRBJ1-1
v_call: TRBV18
d_call: TRBD1
clone_size: NA
cdr3_nt: TGTGCCAGCTCACCAACAGGGGAAAGTGAAGCTTTCTTT
cdr3_aa: CASSPTGESEAFF

j_call: TRBJ2-3
v_call: TRBV7-9
d_call: NA
clone_size: NA
cdr3_nt: TGTGCCAGCAGCTTATTTTCCGGGGGAAATACGCAGTATTTT
cdr3_aa: CASSLFSGGNTQYF

j_call: TRBJ2-3
v_call: TRBV19
d_call: TRBD2
clone_size: NA
cdr3_nt: TGTGCCAGTAGTCGGGGTGGGAGGGGCGCGGTATCAGATACGCAGTATTTT
cdr3_aa: CASSRGGRGAVSDTQYF